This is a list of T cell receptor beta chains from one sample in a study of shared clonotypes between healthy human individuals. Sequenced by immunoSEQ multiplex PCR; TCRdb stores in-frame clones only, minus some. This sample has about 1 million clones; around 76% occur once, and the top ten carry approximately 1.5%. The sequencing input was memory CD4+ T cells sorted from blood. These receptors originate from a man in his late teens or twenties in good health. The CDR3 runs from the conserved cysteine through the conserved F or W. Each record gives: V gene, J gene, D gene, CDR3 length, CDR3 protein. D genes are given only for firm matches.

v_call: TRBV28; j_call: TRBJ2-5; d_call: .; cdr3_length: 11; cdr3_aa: CASSRKTYQYF
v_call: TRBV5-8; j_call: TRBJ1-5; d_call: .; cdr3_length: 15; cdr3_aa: CASRSPTHGNQPQHF
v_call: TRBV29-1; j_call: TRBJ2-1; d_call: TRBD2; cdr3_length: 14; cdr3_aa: CSVEGRLAAGGQFF
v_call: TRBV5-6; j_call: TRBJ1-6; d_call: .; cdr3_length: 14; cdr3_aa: CASSQGLHNSPLHF
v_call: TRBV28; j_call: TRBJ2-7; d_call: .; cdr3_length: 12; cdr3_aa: CASSSLQGPMHF
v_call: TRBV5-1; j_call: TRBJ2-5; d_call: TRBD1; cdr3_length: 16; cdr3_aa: CASSPRATGARETQYF
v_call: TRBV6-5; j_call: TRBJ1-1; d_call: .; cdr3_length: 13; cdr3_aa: CATVGSLNTEAFF
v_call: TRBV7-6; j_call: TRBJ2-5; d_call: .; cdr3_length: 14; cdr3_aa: CASSSLSGGQTQYF
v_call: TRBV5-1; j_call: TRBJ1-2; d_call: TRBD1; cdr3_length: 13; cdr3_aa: CASSSGGQDGYTF
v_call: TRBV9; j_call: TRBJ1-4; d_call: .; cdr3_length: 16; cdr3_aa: CASSVVPGGTNEKLFF
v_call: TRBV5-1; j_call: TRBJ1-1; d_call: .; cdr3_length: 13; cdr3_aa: CASSLGDLREAFF
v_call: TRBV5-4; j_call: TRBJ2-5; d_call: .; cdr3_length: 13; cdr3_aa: CASSLHNQETQYF
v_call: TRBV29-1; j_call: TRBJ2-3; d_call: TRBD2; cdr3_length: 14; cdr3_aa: CSVRPGGGTDTQYF
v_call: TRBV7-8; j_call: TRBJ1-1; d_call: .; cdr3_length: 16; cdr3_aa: CASSPQQGLLNTEAFF
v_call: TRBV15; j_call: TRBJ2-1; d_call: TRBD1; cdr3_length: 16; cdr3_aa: CATSTGTGGSYNEQFF
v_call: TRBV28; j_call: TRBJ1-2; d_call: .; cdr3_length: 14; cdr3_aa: CASSLSTNTRGYTF
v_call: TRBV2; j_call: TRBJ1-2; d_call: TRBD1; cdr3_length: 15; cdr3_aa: CASSILQGGNYGYTF
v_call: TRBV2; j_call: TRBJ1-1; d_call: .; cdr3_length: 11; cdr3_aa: CASSYRDEAFF
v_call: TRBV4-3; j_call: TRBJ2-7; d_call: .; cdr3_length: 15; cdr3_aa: CASSQDRVSSYEQYF